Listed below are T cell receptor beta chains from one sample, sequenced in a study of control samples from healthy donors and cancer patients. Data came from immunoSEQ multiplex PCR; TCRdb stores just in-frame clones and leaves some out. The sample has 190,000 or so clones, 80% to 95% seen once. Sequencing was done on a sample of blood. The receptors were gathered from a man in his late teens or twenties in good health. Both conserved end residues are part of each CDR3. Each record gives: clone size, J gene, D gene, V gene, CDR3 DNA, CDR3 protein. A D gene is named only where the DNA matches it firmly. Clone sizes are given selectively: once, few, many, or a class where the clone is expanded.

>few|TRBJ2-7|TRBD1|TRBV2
TGTGCCAGCAGGGACAGGGCGTCCTACGAGCAGTACTTC
CASRDRASYEQYF
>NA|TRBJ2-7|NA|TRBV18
TGTGCCAGCTCAGGGGTCAGGGCAGCGCCGGGCGAGCAGTACTTC
CASSGVRAAPGEQYF
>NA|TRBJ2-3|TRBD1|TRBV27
TGTGCCAGCAGGATACAGGGGACAGATACGCAGTATTTT
CASRIQGTDTQYF
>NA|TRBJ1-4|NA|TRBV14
TGTGCCAGCAGCCAACCTAGAGTACCTGCGGGTGAAAAACTGTTTTTT
CASSQPRVPAGEKLFF
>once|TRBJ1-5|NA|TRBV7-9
TGTGCCAGCAGCTTAGGGCCCCCAGGGTTTGCCGGCAATCAGCCCCAGCATTTT
CASSLGPPGFAGNQPQHF
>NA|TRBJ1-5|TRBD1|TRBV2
TGTGCCAGCAGCGCGACAGGGTTCAATCAGCCCCAGCATTTT
CASSATGFNQPQHF
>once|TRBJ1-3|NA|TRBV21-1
NA
CASSKAPWGSGNTIYF
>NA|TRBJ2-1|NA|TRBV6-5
TGTGCCAGCAGTTACTCACGGGACTTGCAGTTCTTC
CASSYSRDLQFF
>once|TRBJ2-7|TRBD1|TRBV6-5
TGTGCCAGCAGTTACTCGGGACAGACACGCGGGGAGCAGTACTTC
CASSYSGQTRGEQYF
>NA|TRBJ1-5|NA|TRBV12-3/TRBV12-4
TGTGCCAGCAGTTTAATCCGGGGGCCCCAGCATTTT
CASSLIRGPQHF
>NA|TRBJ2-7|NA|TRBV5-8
TGTGCCAGCAGCTCCATCTACGAGCAGTACTTC
CASSSIYEQYF
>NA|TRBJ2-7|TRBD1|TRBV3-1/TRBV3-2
TGTGCCAGCAGCCGGGACGTAGTAGGGACAGGCCCCTACGAGCAGTACTTC
CASSRDVVGTGPYEQYF
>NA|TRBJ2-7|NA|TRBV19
TGTGCCAGTAGTATCTCGGGCGGAACCTACGAGCAGTACTTC
CASSISGGTYEQYF
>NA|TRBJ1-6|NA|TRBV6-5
TGTGCCAGTACGTCCGGACCTTATAATTCACCCCTCCACTTT
CASTSGPYNSPLHF
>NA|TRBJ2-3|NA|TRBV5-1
TGCGCCAGCGCCCCGACGACTAGCACAGATACGCAGTATTTT
CASAPTTSTDTQYF
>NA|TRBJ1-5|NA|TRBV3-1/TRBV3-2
TGTGCCAGCAGCCGGGGTACTCAGCCCCAGCATTTT
CASSRGTQPQHF
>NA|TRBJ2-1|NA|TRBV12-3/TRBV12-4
TGTGCCAGCAGCTCGTCCGTTATCCATCAGTTCTTC
CASSSSVIHQFF
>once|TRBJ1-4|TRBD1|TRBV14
TGTGCCAGCAGCCATTACGACCACTGGACAGGGGGCCGAACTAATGAAAAACTGTTTTTT
CASSHYDHWTGGRTNEKLFF
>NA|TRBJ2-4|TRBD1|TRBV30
TGTGCCTGGAGTGCCCTACGGACAGGGGGCATCGGAAACATTCAGTACTTC
CAWSALRTGGIGNIQYF
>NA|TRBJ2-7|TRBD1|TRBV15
TGTGCCACCAGCAGAGATAGGGACAGGGGGCAAGAGCAGTACTTC
CATSRDRDRGQEQYF
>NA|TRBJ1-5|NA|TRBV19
TGTGCCAGCGGACAGATCAATCAGCCCCAGCATTTT
CASGQINQPQHF
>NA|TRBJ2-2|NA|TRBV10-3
TGTGCCCCGGAGGGCGTCGTCGGGGAGCTGTTTTTT
CAPEGVVGELFF
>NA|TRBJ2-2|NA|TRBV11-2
TGTGCCAGCAGACAGTACGCGAACACCGGGGAGCTGTTTTTT
CASRQYANTGELFF
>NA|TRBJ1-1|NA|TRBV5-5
TGTGCCAGCAGCTTGTTATTGAGCACGGGCACTGAAGCTTTCTTT
CASSLLLSTGTEAFF
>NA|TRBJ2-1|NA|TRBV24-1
TGTGCCACCAGTGATTCGTGGCAGACCCCCTCCTACAATGAGCAGTTCTTC
CATSDSWQTPSYNEQFF
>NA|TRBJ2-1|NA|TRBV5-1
TGCGCCAGCAGCTTGGAGGGTAGTCAGCGTGAGCAGTTCTTC
CASSLEGSQREQFF
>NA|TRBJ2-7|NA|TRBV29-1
TGCAGCGTTCTGGGGTCCTACGAGCAGTACTTC
CSVLGSYEQYF
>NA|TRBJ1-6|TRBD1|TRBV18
TGTGCCAGCTCACCGACCACAGGGGAAGTCGCTCCGGTCCTCCACTTT
CASSPTTGEVAPVLHF
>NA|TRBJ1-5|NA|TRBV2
TGTGCCAGCAGGGCGACTTATAGCAATCAGCCCCAGCATTTT
CASRATYSNQPQHF
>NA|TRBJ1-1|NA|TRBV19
TGTGCCAGCACTAAGACCGGGCAGCCCTCTGAAGCTTTCTTT
CASTKTGQPSEAFF
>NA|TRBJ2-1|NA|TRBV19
TGTGCCAGTAGTATAGCCACGACAGAATACAATGAGCAGTTCTTC
CASSIATTEYNEQFF
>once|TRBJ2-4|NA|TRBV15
TGTGCCACCAGCAGAGAAAAGCTACTAGCCAAAAACATTCAGTACTTC
CATSREKLLAKNIQYF
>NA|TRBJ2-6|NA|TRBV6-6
TGTGCCGTCGAGGTGACTGGGGCCAACGTCCTGACTTTC
CAVEVTGANVLTF
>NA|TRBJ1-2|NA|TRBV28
TGTGCCAGCAGTTTCCTACAGGGCCCAAGGGATGGCTACACCTTC
CASSFLQGPRDGYTF
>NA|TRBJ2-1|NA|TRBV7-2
TGTGCCAGCAGCTTGAACCTATACAATGAGCAGTTCTTC
CASSLNLYNEQFF
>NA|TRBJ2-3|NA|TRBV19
TGTGCCAGCGGACATGGTCTAAGCACAGATACGCAGTATTTT
CASGHGLSTDTQYF
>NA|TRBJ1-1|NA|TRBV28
TGTGCCAGCAGTTTAATATCGGACACTGAAGCTTTCTTT
CASSLISDTEAFF
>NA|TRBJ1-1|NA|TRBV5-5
TGTGCCAGCAGCTGGCGAGGCCTTGAAGCTTTCTTT
CASSWRGLEAFF
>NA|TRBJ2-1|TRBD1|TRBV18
TGTGCCAGCTCACTGACACCGGGACAGGGGGCTAATGAGCAGTTCTTC
CASSLTPGQGANEQFF
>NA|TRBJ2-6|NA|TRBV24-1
TGTGCCACCAGCGACCCGGGACCGGTCTCTGGGGCCAACGTCCTGACTTTC
CATSDPGPVSGANVLTF
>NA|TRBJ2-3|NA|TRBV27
TGTGCCAGCAGTACGGGACCCCGGAGGTTGCCAGATACGCAGTATTTT
CASSTGPRRLPDTQYF
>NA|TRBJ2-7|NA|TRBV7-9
TGTGCCAGCAGCTTAGCGCTTTCGGGGACAAGCTACGAGCAGTACTTC
CASSLALSGTSYEQYF
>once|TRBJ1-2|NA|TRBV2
TGTGCCAGCAGTGAAGGGCGGCTTGGAGGTGGCTACACCTTC
CASSEGRLGGGYTF
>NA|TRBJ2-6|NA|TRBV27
TGTGCCAGCAGTTACCGAGCGATTAACCTTGGGGCCAACGTCCTGACTTTC
CASSYRAINLGANVLTF
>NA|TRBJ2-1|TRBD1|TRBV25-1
TGTGCCAGCAGTGAACCGGGACAGAATAATGAGCAGTTCTTC
CASSEPGQNNEQFF